Shown below are 30 T cell receptor beta chains from a single sample sequenced in a study of regulatory T cells in long-lasting Graves disease. Time point denoted: newly diagnosed GD, antithyroid drugs for less than 3 months. The TCR library was prepared using RNA isolated from PBMCs. Building of the TCR beta libraries involved iRepertoire HTBI primers and Arm-PCR of CDR3 regions. TCRdb reprocessed the multiplex PCR reads with MiXCR, giving one entry per CDR3 protein. Among 350,000 to 500,000 distinct CDR3 sequences listed, around 13% were seen once. In addition, the sample was reused for a study of T cells in Graves' hyperthyroidism and ophthalmopathy.

The sample in question was peripheral blood mononuclear cells (PBMCs), obtained at new diagnosis, from a patient treated with antithyroid drugs. These receptors were obtained from a woman aged 45-59 years with Graves disease.

This clonotype appeared a few times. The chain recombines TRBV7-3 with TRBJ1-2, with D perhaps TRBD1 (5 bases). Germline assignment: CDR1 SGHTA and CDR2 FQGTGA. This CDR3 has 12 residues. V was clipped by 4 bases and J by 7 bases, with 10 bases between them. CDR3 amino acids: CASSSDSFGYTF. The CDR3 bases are TGTGCCAGCAGCTCCGACAGCTTTGGCTACACCTTC.

With respect to this clonotype: A much larger clone is a single base away; this may be a read error. Since no conserved phenylalanine or tryptophan closes the CDR3, a read error is the likely cause. This chain uses TRBV12-3 or TRBV12-4 with TRBJ2-7, with 11 bases matching TRBD2. The last part of the DNA fits TRBJ2-6 better; the J call may be wrong. This CDR3 region has 17 residues. CDR3 DNA: TGTGCCAGCAGCCAGACTAGCGGGATAGCGGGGGCCAACGTCCTGACTTCC. Translation gives CASSQTSGIAGANVLTS.

This chain joins TRBV5-1 and TRBJ2-1, with 9 bases matching TRBD2. The germline CDR1 and CDR2 sequences are SGHRS and YFSETQ. The CDR3 contains 17 residues. Trimming cost V 5 bases and J 5 bases; bases outside gene matches: 14. The CDR3 DNA sequence: TGCGCCAGCAGAGATTTGAGCGGGAGGTCGGCACACAATGAGCAGTTCTTC. Residues: CASRDLSGRSAHNEQFF.

Points on this clonotype: A much more abundant neighbour one base away suggests this may be a read error. J is TRBJ1-3 and V is TRBV2; D unclear. V lost 5 bases to trimming and J lost 1 base, with 12 bases between them. From germline, CDR1 is SNHLY and CDR2 FYNNEI. This CDR3 has 15 amino acids. The CDR3 here is CASSTHMQSGNTIYF. CDR3 bases: TGTGCCAGCAGTACGCACATGCAGTCTGGAAACACCATATATTTT. The variable domain in full, completed from reference TRBV2 and TRBJ1-3, reads EPEVTQTPSHQVTQMGQEVILRCVPISNHLYFYWYRQILGQKVEFLVSFYNNEISEKSEIFDDQFSVERPDGSNFTLKIRSTKLEDSAMYFCASSTHMQSGNTIYFGEGSWLTVV.

This clonotype was found many times. The chain joins TRBV4-2 to TRBJ2-3, with TRBD2 matching over 8 bases. CDR1 and CDR2 (germline): LGHNA, YNFKEQ. The junction had 7 bases not matched to a gene; V was cut back by 0 bases and J by 8 bases. CDR3 length: 15 amino acids. The CDR3 DNA reads TGTGCCAGCAGCCAAGATATACTAGCGGAAGCTACGCAGTATTTT. Its protein product is CASSQDILAEATQYF.

This clonotype was recorded many times. The J gene is TRBJ2-7, the V gene TRBV6-1; perhaps TRBD2 as D (6 bases). The CDR3 has 12 residues. Germline V gene sequence: CDR1 MNHNS, CDR2 SASEGT. The ends were cut back, 7 bases at V and 1 base at J, with 8 bases in the middle. The CDR3 region is CASTGSSYEQYF. CDR3 coding DNA: TGTGCCAGCACCGGGAGTTCCTACGAGCAGTACTTC.

This clonotype was counted at least ten times. Sequence at one end of the junction differs from germline and may be a read error. The chain couples TRBV5-1 to TRBJ2-2; possible D gene TRBD1, 8 bases. The CDR3 spans 15 residues. CDR1 and CDR2 from the germline V gene are SGHRS and YFSETQ. CDR3 nucleotide sequence: TGTGCCAGCAGCTCCGGACAGGGAGGGACCGGGGAGCTGTTTTTT. This gives the protein CASSSGQGGTGELFF.

This clonotype was counted at least ten times. V gene TRBV30 combines with J gene TRBJ2-3; D not resolved. This CDR3 has 12 residues. CDR1 is GTSNPN, CDR2 SVGIG, per germline (reference sequence). Trimming removed 5 bases at V and 5 bases at J, with 11 bases between. The CDR3 sequence is CAWGPAIDTQYF. The CDR3 DNA reads TGTGCCTGGGGACCGGCAATAGATACGCAGTATTTT.

This clonotype was counted many times. This rearrangement joins TRBV28 to TRBJ2-3; TRBD2 matches 8 bases. V was clipped by 6 bases and J by 5 bases; unmatched bases: 10. Germline values: CDR1 MDHEN, CDR2 SYDVKM. The CDR3 contains 15 residues. The CDR3 loop is CASRPGGKTIDTQYF. The DNA for the CDR3 is TGTGCCAGCAGGCCGGGAGGGAAAACAATAGATACGCAGTATTTT.

This clonotype was observed many times. J is TRBJ2-7 and V is TRBV10-3, with 11 positions matching TRBD2. The CDR3 sequence is 15 residues long. Germline V gene sequence: CDR1 ENHRY, CDR2 SYGVKD. Trimming took 6 bases from V and 2 from J; bases not matched to a gene: 6. The CDR3, as DNA: TGTGCCATCAGCCTGGGACTAGCGGAGACCTACGAGCAGTACTTC. Its translation: CAISLGLAETYEQYF.

This clonotype was seen a handful of times. The gene calls are TRBV25-1 and TRBJ1-2, with 7 bases that match TRBD1. Germline lookup yields CDR1 MGHDK and CDR2 SYGVNS. V was pared by 4 bases and J by 4 bases, with 6 bases of the junction left unmatched. The CDR3 has 14 amino acids. Here the CDR3 reads CASSGTGDLYGYTF. The CDR3 DNA is TGTGCCAGCAGTGGAACAGGGGACCTCTATGGCTACACCTTC.

This clonotype occurred a few times. The V call is TRBV12-3 or TRBV12-4, the J call TRBJ2-6, with D tentatively TRBD1 (6 bases). This CDR3 region has 18 residues. Trimming stripped 3 bases from V and 3 bases from J, with 18 bases between. The DNA of the CDR3 is TGTGCCAGCAGTTTCGTCGACAGGCGATTATATGGGGCCAACGTCCTGACTTTC. Translating gives CASSFVDRRLYGANVLTF.

This chain connects TRBV7-9 to TRBJ2-1; 12 bases line up with TRBD2. Germline trimming cut 2 bases from V and 7 bases from J; bases unmatched to any gene: 15. Germline V lookup: CDR1 SEHNR, CDR2 FQNEAQ (reference sequence). The CDR3 extends over 19 amino acids. CDR3 sequence reads: CASSLTSRPSGREENEQFF. The CDR3, as DNA: TGTGCCAGCAGCTTAACCTCCCGGCCTAGCGGGAGGGAGGAAAATGAGCAGTTCTTC.

This clonotype was seen repeatedly, ten times or more. The V and J genes are TRBV5-1 and TRBJ2-1, with 15 bases identical to TRBD2. Losses at the gene ends were 2 bases for V and 7 bases for J; bases not matched to a gene: 7. CDR3 size: 17 residues. Per the germline V gene, CDR1 is SGHRS and CDR2 is YFSETQ. CDR3 in DNA: TGCGCCAGCAGCTTCCCGGGACTAGCGGGAGGCCTAAATGAGCAGTTCTTC. This gives the protein CASSFPGLAGGLNEQFF. Looking up the rest from reference TRBV5-1 and TRBJ2-1 gives the full variable domain: KAGVTQTPRYLIKTRGQQVTLSCSPISGHRSVSWYQQTPGQGLQFLFEYFSETQRNKGNFPGRFSGRQFSNSRSEMNVSTLELGDSALYLCASSFPGLAGGLNEQFFGPGTRLTVL.

This sequence joins TRBV2 and TRBJ2-1, with TRBD2 matching 7 bases. J lost 3 bases, V lost 7 bases, and 15 bases had no gene match. The CDR3 length is 17 residues. The germline CDR1 and CDR2 sequences are SNHLY and FYNNEI. The CDR3: CASIGRLAGIGYNEQFF. The CDR3 nucleotides read TGTGCCAGCATCGGTCGACTAGCCGGTATAGGCTACAATGAGCAGTTCTTC.

A remark on this clonotype: No conserved phenylalanine or tryptophan ends this CDR3, so it is likely a read error. The DNA is omitted, as the CDR3 cannot be located on it reliably, and the CDR3 follows TCRdb's listing. The chain recombines TRBV3-1 with TRBJ2-1; TRBD2 is the table's D call, not checked against the DNA. Germline V lookup: CDR1 LGHDT, CDR2 YNNKEL (reference sequence). The CDR3 numbers 15 amino acids, ends counted. CDR3 sequence reads: CASSQVIAGGPFLIL.

For this clonotype: This could be a read error, since a much larger clone is one nucleotide away. As the CDR3 is not closed by the conserved phenylalanine or tryptophan, this likely results from a read error. CDR3 DNA: TGTGCCAGCAATAGACAGGGAAACACCGGGGAGCTGTTTCTT. The encoded protein is CASNRQGNTGELFL. The chain links TRBV2 to TRBJ2-2, with 7 bases lining up with TRBD1. V dropped 7 bases and J dropped 2; count of bases not matched to a gene: 4. This CDR3 has 14 amino acids. Per the germline V gene, CDR1 is SNHLY and CDR2 is FYNNEI.

This clonotype was counted many times. The genes are TRBV12-3 or TRBV12-4 and TRBJ1-6; unclear D gene. This CDR3 is built from 13 residues. Trimming took 7 bases from V and 3 from J, leaving 7 bases between them. CDR3 loop: CASKVGYNSPLHF. DNA for the CDR3: TGTGCCAGCAAGGTTGGCTATAATTCACCCCTCCACTTT.

The sample holds many counts of this clonotype. The rearrangement uses TRBV28 and TRBJ1-2; D is undetermined. Trimming left V 3 bases short and J 6 bases short, with 2 bases between. This CDR3 is built from 10 residues. Germline V gene lookup returns CDR1 MDHEN and CDR2 SYDVKM. The chain's CDR3 is CASSFNGYTF. CDR3 nucleotide sequence: TGTGCCAGCAGTTTTAATGGCTACACCTTC.

This clonotype was observed at least ten times. The DNA of the CDR3 is TGTGCCAGCAGCTTAAATTCAGGGGGAGGCAATCAGCCCCAGCATTTT. Its protein is CASSLNSGGGNQPQHF. J is TRBJ1-5 and V is TRBV7-2, with 7 nucleotides matching TRBD1. This CDR3 has 16 residues. With 2 bases clipped from V and 2 bases from J, the junction kept 6 bases outside the gene matches. Germline V CDR1 and CDR2: SGHTA, FQGNSA.

This clonotype showed up many times. V is TRBV30 and J is TRBJ1-4, with no clear D. CDR1 GTSNPN and CDR2 SVGIG come from the germline V gene (reference sequence). This CDR3 region has 13 residues. Trimming shortened V by 0 bases and J by 9 bases, and 11 bases separated the two germline ends. This CDR3 is CAWSVARGQKLFF. The CDR3 nucleotides read TGTGCCTGGAGTGTAGCAAGAGGACAAAAACTGTTTTTT.

V is TRBV6-1 and J is TRBJ2-1; no reliable D call. Per the germline V gene, CDR1 is MNHNS and CDR2 is SASEGT. The germline V and J ends were trimmed by 5 bases and 11 bases, with 10 bases remaining between them. The CDR3 is made up of 11 amino acids. CDR3 sequence reads: CASSKDIKQFF. The CDR3 DNA sequence: TGTGCCAGCAGTAAAGATATAAAGCAGTTCTTC.

This clonotype was counted many times. Written as DNA, the CDR3 is TGCGCCAGCAGCTTGGCGGTGTATACCTACGAGCAGTACTTC. This gives the protein CASSLAVYTYEQYF. The rearrangement links TRBV5-1 to TRBJ2-7; D gene ambiguous. V gave up 0 bases and J gave up 2 bases, with 9 bases separating them. This CDR3 has 14 amino acids. Germline loops: CDR1 SGHRS, CDR2 YFSETQ.

This clonotype has a count of ten or more. The V and J genes are TRBV10-3 and TRBJ2-3; 8 bases align to TRBD2. The CDR3 runs 15 residues. Germline assignment: CDR1 ENHRY and CDR2 SYGVKD. The trim removed 3 bases at V and 2 bases at J, leaving 4 bases unmatched. The CDR3 nucleotides read TGTGCCATCAGTGAAGGTAGCGGGATCACAGATACGCAGTATTTT. It translates to CAISEGSGITDTQYF.

The chain couples TRBV4-1 to TRBJ1-4; the D is unclear. Between the trimmed V and J ends, which lost 0 bases and 8 bases, there was a span of 13 bases. Germline V gives CDR1 MGHRA, CDR2 YSYEKL. The CDR3 runs to 15 residues. This CDR3 reads CASSQEPGFGEKLFF. The CDR3, as DNA: TGCGCCAGCAGCCAAGAACCGGGGTTTGGCGAAAAACTGTTTTTT.

This clonotype was observed many times. J is TRBJ2-7 and V is TRBV7-9; 12 bases are a match to TRBD1. J lost 4 bases, V lost 6 bases, and 4 bases had no gene match. The CDR3 covers 14 residues. Per the germline V gene, CDR1 is SEHNR and CDR2 is FQNEAQ (reference sequence). For the CDR3, the DNA is TGTGCCAGCAGGTTGGGACAGGGGGCGTACGAGCAGTACTTC. This encodes CASRLGQGAYEQYF. The entire variable domain, with the rest obtained from reference TRBV7-9 and TRBJ2-7, is as follows: DTGVSQNPRHKITKRGQNVTFRCDPISEHNRLYWYRQTLGQGPEFLTYFQNEAQLEKSRLLSDRFSAERPKGSFSTLEIQRTEQGDSAMYLCASRLGQGAYEQYFGPGTRLTVT.

There are many counts of this clonotype. The DNA of the CDR3 is TGTGCCAGCAGCTTCCGAACTGGGGCTAGGGAGACCCAGTACTTC. Amino acids: CASSFRTGARETQYF. The chain uses TRBV13 and TRBJ2-5; tentative D call: TRBD1 (5 bases). V was clipped by 3 bases and J by 5 bases, with 16 bases between them. CDR1 is PRHDT, CDR2 FYEKMQ, per germline (reference sequence). CDR3 length: 15 residues.

On this clonotype itself: A clone one base away is much larger, so this may be a read error. The chain uses TRBV28 and TRBJ2-6, with 10 bases identical to TRBD2. The germline CDR1 and CDR2 sequences are MDHEN and SYDVKM. This CDR3 is 20 amino acids long. The junction had 13 bases not matched to a gene; V was cut back by 5 bases and J by 0 bases. The CDR3 region has the DNA TGTGCCAGCAGTCCAATGGCCTTAGCGGGGGGTTACTCTGGGGCCAACGTCCTGACTTTC. Protein: CASSPMALAGGYSGANVLTF.

This clonotype has more than one count but fewer than ten. The chain uses TRBV28 and TRBJ2-7; no clear D gene. This CDR3 has 15 amino acids. Trimming removed 5 bases at V and 0 bases at J, with 14 bases between. CDR1 MDHEN and CDR2 SYDVKM come from the germline V gene. The CDR3 nucleotides read TGTGCCAGCAGTGCCGGGTGGCCGAGCTCCTACGAGCAGTACTTC. Protein product: CASSAGWPSSYEQYF. Variable domain in full (rest from reference TRBV28 and TRBJ2-7): DVKVTQSSRYLVKRTGEKVFLECVQDMDHENMFWYRQDPGLGLRLIYFSYDVKMKEKGDIPEGYSVSREKKERFSLILESASTNQTSMYLCASSAGWPSSYEQYFGPGTRLTVT.

This clonotype was seen ten or more times. The V and J genes are TRBV10-3 and TRBJ2-1; 8 nucleotides match TRBD2. V trimming: 5 bases; J trimming: 10 bases; junction bases outside the gene matches: 10. This CDR3 has 14 residues. Germline V gives CDR1 ENHRY, CDR2 SYGVKD. The CDR3 DNA follows: TGTGCCATCAGTCATTTGTGGAGCGGGGGCGAGCAGTTCTTC. Its protein product is CAISHLWSGGEQFF.